This paragraph reports one T cell receptor (beta chain). The antigen is unknown. These data are taken from a study of circulating and synovial CD4+ cells in juvenile arthritis. Germline-derived CDR1 and CDR2 are MGHDK and SYGVNS. CDR3 length: 13 amino acids. After removal of 5 bases from V and 4 bases from J, the junction contained 3 bases not matched to a gene. Study-level results: Bulk blood CD4 repertoires were more diverse than these. CPL versus bulk CD4 samples: T cell genome counts differed by at least an order of magnitude. Circulating pathogenic-like lymphocytes shared a substantially higher fraction of CDR3 sequences with synovium than bulk blood.

Assay: immunoSEQ multiplex PCR; the TCRdb copy retains only in-frame clones and omits some. The profile shows under 40,000 clones, roughly 96% of them singletons. J is TRBJ1-2 and V is TRBV25-1, with TRBD1 matching over 8 bases. Sample: CD4+ T cells from blood. This clonotype was obtained from a human donor with juvenile idiopathic arthritis. DNA for the CDR3: TGTGCCAGCAGTCGGGACAGGAGCTATGGCTACACCTTC. Translating gives CASSRDRSYGYTF.